This T cell receptor beta chain appears in the sequencing data of a study of CD8+CD57+ T cells in acquired aplastic anemia. Genomic DNA constituted the template upon which TCR beta VDJ and CDR3 profiling was performed. TCRdb redid the calling of the reads with MiXCR, one entry per CDR3 protein. The repertoire has around 220,000 distinct CDR3 sequences, around 50% of them found once; the top ten carry just under 20%. Study findings and constraints: Any difference that existed in CD8+ Simpson's diversity between patients and controls was not significant. Patients and controls shared twenty-nine CD8+ CDR3 sequences, highly expressed in patients.

Worth noting for this clonotype: Antigen unknown. A single base separates this from a much larger clone, so it may be a read error.

The V gene's germline CDR1 is MNHEY and CDR2 SVGEGT. The CDR3 extends over 15 amino acids. After removal of 7 bases from V and 2 bases from J, the junction contained 11 bases not matched to a gene. CD8+CD57+ cell expansion, shown by flow cytometry, had occurred in the patients selected for sequencing. The chain uses TRBV6-2 or TRBV6-3 and TRBJ2-7, with 7 positions matching TRBD1. The origin of this receptor is a human donor with aplastic anemia. The material sequenced was sorted CD4+, CD8+, or CD8+CD57+ T cells (not recorded which) from PBMCs. Here the CDR3 reads CASTRQGQSPYEQYF. The CDR3 bases are TGTGCCAGCACCAGGCAGGGACAGAGCCCCTACGAGCAGTACTTC.